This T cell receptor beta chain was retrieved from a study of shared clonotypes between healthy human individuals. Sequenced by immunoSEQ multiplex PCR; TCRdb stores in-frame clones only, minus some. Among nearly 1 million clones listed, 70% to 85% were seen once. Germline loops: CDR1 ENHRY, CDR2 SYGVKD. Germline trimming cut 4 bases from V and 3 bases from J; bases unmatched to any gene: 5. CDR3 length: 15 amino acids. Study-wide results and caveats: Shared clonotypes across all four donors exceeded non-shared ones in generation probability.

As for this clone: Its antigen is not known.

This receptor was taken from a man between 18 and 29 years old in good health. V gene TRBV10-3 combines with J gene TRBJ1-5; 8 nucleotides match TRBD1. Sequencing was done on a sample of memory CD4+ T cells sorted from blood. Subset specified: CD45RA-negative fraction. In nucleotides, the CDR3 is TGTGCCATCAGTGTGGGACAGGATACCAATCAGCCCCAGCATTTT. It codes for CAISVGQDTNQPQHF.